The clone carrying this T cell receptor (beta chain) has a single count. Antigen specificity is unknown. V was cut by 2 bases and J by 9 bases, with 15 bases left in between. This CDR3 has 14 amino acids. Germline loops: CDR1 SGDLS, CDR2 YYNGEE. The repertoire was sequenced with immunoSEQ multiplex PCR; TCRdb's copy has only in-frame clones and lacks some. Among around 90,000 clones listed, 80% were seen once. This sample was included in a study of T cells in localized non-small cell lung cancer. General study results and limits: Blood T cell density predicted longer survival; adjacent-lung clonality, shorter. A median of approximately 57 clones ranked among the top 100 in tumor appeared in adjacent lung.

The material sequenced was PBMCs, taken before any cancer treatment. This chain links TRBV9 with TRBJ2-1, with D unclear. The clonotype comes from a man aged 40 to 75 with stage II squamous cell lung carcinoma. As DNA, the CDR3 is TGTGCCAGCAGCGTTGCCTCGTCGGGCAGTGAGCAGTTCTTC. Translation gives CASSVASSGSEQFF.